A single T cell receptor (beta chain) is shown here with its context. Its antigen remains unknown. This sample stems from a study of post-analysis software for immune sequencing data. The study's findings and limits: Samples sharing a preparation batch grouped tightly together when assessed by F measure.

Prepared libraries of TCR beta cDNA carried unique molecular identifiers. In TCRdb, the PCR reads were re-called with MiXCR into one record per CDR3 protein. The sample holds approximately 690,000 distinct CDR3 sequences, over 45% seen once. The sequence was obtained from a girl aged 2-10 years with multiple sclerosis. The sample consisted of blood.

In DNA form, the CDR3 reads TGTGCCAGCAGTGACGTGGACGAGCAGTACTTC. It codes for CASSDVDEQYF. The V and J genes are TRBV6-1 and TRBJ2-7, with no clear D. With 3 bases removed from V and 5 bases from J, the gap between germline ends came to 5 bases. The CDR3 runs 11 residues. Germline V lookup: CDR1 MNHNS, CDR2 SASEGT.